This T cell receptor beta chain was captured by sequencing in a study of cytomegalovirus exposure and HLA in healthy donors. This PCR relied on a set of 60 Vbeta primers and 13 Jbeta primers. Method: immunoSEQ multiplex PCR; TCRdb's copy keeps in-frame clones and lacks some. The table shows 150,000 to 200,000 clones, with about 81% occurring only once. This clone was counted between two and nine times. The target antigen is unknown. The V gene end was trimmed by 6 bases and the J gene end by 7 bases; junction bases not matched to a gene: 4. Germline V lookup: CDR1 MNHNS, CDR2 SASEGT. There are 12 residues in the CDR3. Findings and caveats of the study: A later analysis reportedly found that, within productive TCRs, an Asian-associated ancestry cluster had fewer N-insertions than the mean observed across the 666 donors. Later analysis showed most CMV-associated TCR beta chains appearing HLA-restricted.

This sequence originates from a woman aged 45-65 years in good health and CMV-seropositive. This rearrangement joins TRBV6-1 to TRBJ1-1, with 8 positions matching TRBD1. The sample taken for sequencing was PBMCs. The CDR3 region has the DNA TGTGCCAGCAGGACCGGGACAGGTGAAGCTTTCTTT. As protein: CASRTGTGEAFF.